This T cell receptor beta chain was identified in a study of T-cell reconstitution after alpha-beta-depleted transplantation in children. Construction of the TCRbeta library involved unique molecular identifiers. A single record per CDR3 protein comes from TCRdb applying MiXCR to the PCR reads. The data show 300,000 to 400,000 distinct CDR3 sequences, over 20% seen once. V trimming: 8 bases; J trimming: 4 bases; junction bases outside the gene matches: 2. CDR1 and CDR2 from the germline V gene are SNHLY and FYNNEI. The CDR3 has 12 amino acids. This clonotype was counted a single time. Its antigen is undetermined. Study outcomes and limitations: Recipient T cells and thymic progenitors that survived gave rise to the high TCRbeta diversity observed at day 60 in some patients.

The origin of this receptor is a male patient under 18 who had a stem cell transplant for acute lymphoblastic leukemia, so the T cells may come from the graft donor. The sample consisted of PBMCs, mostly from graft donor cells, taken 180 days after TCRalphabeta/CD19-depleted stem cell transplant. V and J are TRBV2 and TRBJ2-1; 7 positions agree with TRBD2. For the CDR3, the DNA is TGTGCCAGCGGGAGGGCTTACAATGAGCAGTTCTTC. As protein: CASGRAYNEQFF. Complete variable domain (other parts from reference TRBV2 and TRBJ2-1): EPEVTQTPSHQVTQMGQEVILRCVPISNHLYFYWYRQILGQKVEFLVSFYNNEISEKSEIFDDQFSVERPDGSNFTLKIRSTKLEDSAMYFCASGRAYNEQFFGPGTRLTVL.